This is a list of T cell receptor beta chains from one sample in a study of cytomegalovirus exposure and HLA in healthy donors. Method: immunoSEQ multiplex PCR; TCRdb's copy keeps in-frame clones and lacks some. The sample yields some 110,000 clones, approximately 78% seen once. Sample: PBMCs. These receptors were taken from a woman aged 35 to 49 in good health and CMV-seronegative. Both conserved end residues are part of each CDR3. A D gene is named only where the DNA matches it firmly. Clone size appears in some rows only: once, few, many, or a class for an expanded clone.

CDR3 protein	CDR3 DNA	clone size	D gene	V gene	J gene
CASSFLQPQHF	TGTGCCAGCAGCTTCCTCCAGCCCCAGCATTTT	few	NA	TRBV5-8	TRBJ1-5
CASDSAGLGWTGELFF	TGTGCCAGCGATTCGGCGGGATTAGGCTGGACCGGGGAGCTGTTTTTT	once	NA	TRBV2	TRBJ2-2
CASRGRGEQFF	TGTGCCAGTAGAGGTCGGGGGGAGCAGTTCTTC	NA	NA	TRBV19	TRBJ2-1
CSVSSSYEQYF	TGCAGTGTCTCTAGTTCCTACGAGCAGTACTTC	NA	NA	TRBV20-1	TRBJ2-7
CASSRGENTEAFF	TGTGCCAGCTCCAGGGGGGAGAACACTGAAGCTTTCTTT	NA	TRBD1	TRBV2	TRBJ1-1
CATSGTGWGETQYF	TGTGCCACATCGGGGACAGGTTGGGGAGAGACCCAGTACTTC	NA	TRBD1	TRBV27	TRBJ2-5
CASSEARARNTEAFF	TGTGCCAGCAGTGAAGCGCGGGCGCGCAACACTGAAGCTTTCTTT	NA	NA	TRBV2	TRBJ1-1
CASSSPGKQYF	TGTGCCAGCAGCTCCCCGGGTAAGCAGTACTTC	NA	NA	TRBV28	TRBJ2-7
CASSPDTTTDTQYF	TGCGCCAGCAGCCCGGACACTACCACAGATACGCAGTATTTT	NA	NA	TRBV5-1	TRBJ2-3
CASSYSSPGLENEQFF	TGTGCCAGCAGTTACTCAAGCCCGGGACTTGAAAATGAGCAGTTCTTC	NA	NA	TRBV6-5	TRBJ2-1
CAIHGQDSNQPQHF	TGTGCCATCCACGGACAGGATAGCAATCAGCCCCAGCATTTT	NA	NA	TRBV21-1	TRBJ1-5
CASSLGQGVDEQYF	TGTGCCAGCAGCCTGGGACAGGGCGTGGACGAGCAGTACTTC	NA	TRBD1	TRBV7-9	TRBJ2-7
CASSAVSLGNTIYF	TGTGCCAGCAGTGCTGTCAGTCTTGGAAACACCATATATTTT	NA	NA	TRBV6-1	TRBJ1-3
CSVARGGHEKLFF	TGCAGCGTTGCACGGGGAGGTCATGAAAAACTGTTTTTT	NA	NA	TRBV29-1	TRBJ1-4
CASRIQGIYNSPLHF	TGTGCCAGCAGGATACAGGGGATCTATAATTCACCCCTCCACTTT	few	TRBD1	TRBV28	TRBJ1-6
CASSVGSALTYEQYF	TGTGCCAGCAGCGTAGGGTCTGCGCTTACCTACGAGCAGTACTTC	NA	NA	TRBV9	TRBJ2-7
CASMGGGLAFNEQFF	TGTGCCAGCATGGGGGGTGGACTAGCCTTCAATGAGCAGTTCTTC	NA	TRBD2	TRBV2	TRBJ2-1
CASSPPGEYEQYF	TGTGCCAGCTCACCTCCAGGGGAGTACGAGCAGTACTTC	NA	NA	TRBV18	TRBJ2-7
CASRRRQGRETQYF	TGTGCCAGCAGGCGCCGTCAGGGGCGGGAGACCCAGTACTTC	NA	NA	TRBV28	TRBJ2-5
CASSQKTGGLQANYGYTF	TGTGCCAGCAGCCAAAAGACAGGGGGTCTACAGGCTAACTATGGCTACACCTTC	NA	TRBD1	TRBV14	TRBJ1-2
CASSPWGGNEQFF	TGTGCCAGCAGCCCCTGGGGGGGCAATGAGCAGTTCTTC	NA	TRBD2	TRBV28	TRBJ2-1
CASSPDTGELFF	TGCGCCAGCAGCCCAGATACCGGGGAGCTGTTTTTT	NA	NA	TRBV5-1	TRBJ2-2
CASSQEDRGPYEQYF	TGCGCCAGCAGCCAAGAGGACAGGGGGCCGTACGAGCAGTACTTC	NA	TRBD1	TRBV4-3	TRBJ2-7
CASSRVRGGPTYEQYF	TGTGCCAGCTCACGAGTGAGGGGAGGACCGACCTACGAGCAGTACTTC	NA	NA	TRBV18	TRBJ2-7
CASSSTGTGSRSEQFF	TGTGCCAGCAGCTCAACAGGGACAGGTTCGCGCAGTGAGCAGTTCTTC	once	TRBD1	TRBV7-3	TRBJ2-1
CASSWGGGYGYTF	TGTGCCAGCAGCTGGGGAGGGGGCTATGGCTACACCTTC	NA	NA	TRBV5-4	TRBJ1-2
CAWIWTGRGYTF	TGTGCCTGGATCTGGACAGGACGGGGCTACACCTTC	NA	TRBD1	TRBV30	TRBJ1-2
CASSLAASGATDTQYF	TGTGCCAGCAGCTTAGCGGCTAGCGGAGCCACAGATACGCAGTATTTT	NA	TRBD2	TRBV7-8	TRBJ2-3
CASSLGSAWYGYTF	TGTGCCAGCAGCTTGGGGAGCGCGTGGTATGGCTACACCTTC	NA	NA	TRBV5-6	TRBJ1-2
CATSRDLRGLVNF	TGTGCCACCAGCAGAGATTTGAGGGGACTAGTGAACTTC	once	TRBD2	TRBV15	TRBJ2-4
CASSPLQISGANVLTF	TGTGCCAGCAGTCCCCTCCAGATCTCTGGGGCCAACGTCCTGACTTTC	once	NA	TRBV28	TRBJ2-6
CASSHRGWLYEQYF	TGTGCCAGCAGTCACAGGGGTTGGTTGTACGAGCAGTACTTC	few	TRBD1	TRBV28	TRBJ2-7
CASSQGMNTEAFF	TGTGCTAGCAGCCAGGGGATGAACACTGAAGCTTTCTTT	NA	NA	TRBV7-7	TRBJ1-1
CASSQDRGGTYYNEQFF	TGCGCCAGCAGCCAAGATCGAGGGGGTACGTACTACAATGAGCAGTTCTTC	NA	NA	TRBV4-3	TRBJ2-1
CSSSSTLAKNIQYF	TGTTCCAGCAGCTCGACACTGGCCAAAAACATTCAGTACTTC	NA	NA	TRBV7-9	TRBJ2-4
CASSQEVAGGSGKVEQYF	TGTGCCAGCAGCCAAGAGGTAGCGGGAGGCTCCGGGAAAGTCGAGCAGTACTTC	NA	TRBD2	TRBV4-2	TRBJ2-7
CASSPLTQETQYF	TGTGCCAGCTCCCCGTTAACTCAAGAGACCCAGTACTTC	NA	NA	TRBV18	TRBJ2-5
CAWSLPGSGIGNEQFF	TGTGCCTGGAGCCTCCCGGGTAGCGGGATAGGCAATGAGCAGTTCTTC	NA	TRBD2	TRBV30	TRBJ2-1
CASARQGSNTEAFF	TGTGCCAGTGCCCGACAGGGGTCGAACACTGAAGCTTTCTTT	NA	TRBD1	TRBV6-5	TRBJ1-1
CASGNRDRAETQYF	TGTGCCAGCGGCAACCGGGACAGGGCGGAGACCCAGTACTTC	NA	TRBD1	TRBV27	TRBJ2-5
CASSLKVGRGNQPQHF	TGTGCCAGCAGTTTAAAGGTGGGGAGGGGAAACCAGCCCCAGCATTTT	NA	NA	TRBV28	TRBJ1-5
CASSSTSTSGSNEQFF	TGTGCCAGCAGCTCAACCTCGACTAGCGGGAGCAATGAGCAGTTCTTC	NA	TRBD2	TRBV4-2	TRBJ2-1
CASSFRGGARLAPGAFF	TGTGCCAGCAGTTTCCGAGGGGGGGCGCGTCTAGCCCCGGGAGCTTTCTTT	NA	NA	TRBV27	TRBJ1-1
CATSRDRGWGSNQPQHF	TGTGCCACCAGCAGAGATCGAGGGTGGGGTAGCAATCAGCCCCAGCATTTT	NA	NA	TRBV15	TRBJ1-5
CASSLRAGGPYGYTF	TGTGCCAGCAGTTTGAGGGCCGGGGGACCCTATGGCTACACCTTC	NA	NA	TRBV28	TRBJ1-2
CAISDTGGSPQETQYF	TGTGCCATCAGTGATACGGGAGGGAGCCCCCAAGAGACCCAGTACTTC	NA	TRBD2	TRBV10-3	TRBJ2-5
CASSSVLAGLTDTQYF	TGCGCCAGCAGCTCGGTACTAGCGGGACTCACAGATACGCAGTATTTT	NA	TRBD2	TRBV5-1	TRBJ2-3
CASSLRGSGANVLTF	TGTGCCAGCAGCTTAAGGGGTTCTGGGGCCAACGTCCTGACTTTC	NA	NA	TRBV7-2	TRBJ2-6
CATALGQGASGEQYF	TGCGCCACCGCCTTGGGACAGGGGGCTAGCGGCGAGCAGTACTTC	NA	TRBD1	TRBV5-1	TRBJ2-7
CASSMNGNYGYTF	TGTGCCAGTAGTATGAACGGTAACTATGGCTACACCTTC	NA	NA	TRBV19	TRBJ1-2
CSVYVNYGYTF	TGCAGCGTTTATGTTAACTATGGCTACACCTTC	NA	NA	TRBV20-1	TRBJ1-2
CSVLDLDRGYEQYF	TGCAGCGTTCTAGATCTGGACAGGGGCTACGAGCAGTACTTC	NA	TRBD1	TRBV29-1	TRBJ2-7
CASRGGTGVPGELFF	TGTGCCAGCAGGGGGGGGACAGGGGTACCCGGGGAGCTGTTTTTT	NA	TRBD1	TRBV28	TRBJ2-2
CASRRDSTFGTEAFF	TGTGCCAGCCGTCGGGACAGCACCTTTGGAACTGAAGCTTTCTTT	NA	TRBD1	TRBV7-2	TRBJ1-1
CASRDPDRSF	TGTGCCAGCAGGGACCCGGACAGGTCCTTC	NA	TRBD1	TRBV2	TRBJ1-2
CASSYVAGAPPDTQYF	TGCGCCAGCAGCTATGTAGCGGGAGCCCCTCCGGATACGCAGTATTTT	NA	TRBD2	TRBV5-1	TRBJ2-3
CASSGTISSYEQYF	TGTGCCAGCAGTGGGACTATCAGCTCCTACGAGCAGTACTTC	NA	NA	TRBV2	TRBJ2-7
CASSSGTVTYNEQFF	TGTGCCAGCAGCTCCGGGACAGTGACCTACAATGAGCAGTTCTTC	NA	TRBD1	TRBV7-6	TRBJ2-1
CASSHRAGELFF	TGTGCCAGCAGCCACCGGGCCGGGGAGCTGTTTTTT	NA	NA	TRBV7-3	TRBJ2-2
CSTAEEAGRYEQYF	TGCAGCACCGCAGAGGAGGCAGGGAGGTACGAGCAGTACTTC	NA	NA	TRBV29-1	TRBJ2-7